Listed below are T cell receptor beta chains from one sample, sequenced in a study of cytomegalovirus exposure and HLA in healthy donors. Generated by immunoSEQ multiplex PCR, the TCRdb table keeps only in-frame clones and is missing some. The sample yields about 180,000 clones, approximately 80% seen once. Sequenced input: PBMCs. The receptors shown here come from a girl between 10 and 17 years old in good health and CMV-seropositive. Each CDR3 is given with its conserved first and last residue. D genes are given only for firm matches. Where a row states a size, it is once, few, many or the class of an expanded clone; other rows omit it.

d_gene: TRBD2
v_gene: TRBV7-2
j_gene: TRBJ2-7
abundance: -
CDR3nt: TGTGCCAGCGACTCGGGGGGAGGTCTCTCCTACGAGCAGTACTTC
CDR3aa: CASDSGGGLSYEQYF

d_gene: -
v_gene: TRBV5-1
j_gene: TRBJ2-3
abundance: -
CDR3nt: TGCGCCAGCAGCTTGGGGGGGGGCACAGATACGCAGTATTTT
CDR3aa: CASSLGGGTDTQYF

d_gene: -
v_gene: TRBV30
j_gene: TRBJ1-2
abundance: -
CDR3nt: TGTGCCTGGAGCCGTCAGGAATTCTATGGCTACACCTTC
CDR3aa: CAWSRQEFYGYTF

d_gene: TRBD2
v_gene: TRBV11-2
j_gene: TRBJ2-5
abundance: -
CDR3nt: TGTGCCAGCAGCTTAGAAGGGTGGGGGGGCCAAGAGACCCAGTACTTC
CDR3aa: CASSLEGWGGQETQYF

d_gene: -
v_gene: TRBV4-3
j_gene: TRBJ1-2
abundance: few
CDR3nt: TGCGCCAGCAGCCACTTGACAGCCTCCTATGGCTACACCTTC
CDR3aa: CASSHLTASYGYTF

d_gene: TRBD1
v_gene: TRBV29-1
j_gene: TRBJ2-5
abundance: -
CDR3nt: TGCAGCGTCCACAGGGGACGAGAGACCCAGTACTTC
CDR3aa: CSVHRGRETQYF

d_gene: -
v_gene: TRBV11-2
j_gene: TRBJ2-1
abundance: -
CDR3nt: TGTGCCAGCAGGTCTACACGTCTCCGGGTTAACAATGAGCAGTTCTTC
CDR3aa: CASRSTRLRVNNEQFF

d_gene: -
v_gene: TRBV4-3
j_gene: TRBJ2-5
abundance: -
CDR3nt: TGCGCCAGCAGCCAAGATACAGGGACAGAGACCCAGTACTTC
CDR3aa: CASSQDTGTETQYF

d_gene: -
v_gene: TRBV11-3
j_gene: TRBJ2-2
abundance: few
CDR3nt: TGTGCCAGCAGCTTAGAAACGGCAGGCGGGGAGCTGTTTTTT
CDR3aa: CASSLETAGGELFF

d_gene: TRBD1
v_gene: TRBV29-1
j_gene: TRBJ2-7
abundance: -
CDR3nt: TGCAGCGTCGGACAGGGGGCCACCTACGAGCAGTACTTC
CDR3aa: CSVGQGATYEQYF

d_gene: TRBD2
v_gene: TRBV7-2
j_gene: TRBJ2-7
abundance: -
CDR3nt: TGTGCCAGCAGCTTAGAGGCTACTAGCGGGACCTACGAGCAGTACTTC
CDR3aa: CASSLEATSGTYEQYF

d_gene: TRBD2
v_gene: TRBV7-9
j_gene: TRBJ2-1
abundance: -
CDR3nt: TGTGCCAGCAGCTTCGGGACTAGCGGGAGTAGCTATGAGCAGTTCTTC
CDR3aa: CASSFGTSGSSYEQFF

d_gene: TRBD2
v_gene: TRBV27
j_gene: TRBJ2-1
abundance: -
CDR3nt: TGTGCCAGCAGTCCCGGGACTAGCGGTTACAATGAGCAGTTCTTC
CDR3aa: CASSPGTSGYNEQFF

d_gene: -
v_gene: TRBV2
j_gene: TRBJ1-4
abundance: -
CDR3nt: TGTGCCAGCAGTGAAATGGAGCAATATGAAAAACTGTTTTTT
CDR3aa: CASSEMEQYEKLFF

d_gene: TRBD1
v_gene: TRBV5-1
j_gene: TRBJ2-7
abundance: -
CDR3nt: TGCGCCAGCAGCCTTACAGGGGGCGAGCTTCTCGAGCAGTACTTC
CDR3aa: CASSLTGGELLEQYF

d_gene: -
v_gene: TRBV9
j_gene: TRBJ2-1
abundance: -
CDR3nt: TGTGCCAGCAGCGTAGCTATGGCCCTGGAGGGTGAGCAGTTCTTC
CDR3aa: CASSVAMALEGEQFF

d_gene: -
v_gene: TRBV19
j_gene: TRBJ1-5
abundance: -
CDR3nt: TGTGCCAGTAGTCCGGGATTGGGCAATCAGCCCCAGCATTTT
CDR3aa: CASSPGLGNQPQHF

d_gene: -
v_gene: TRBV7-2
j_gene: TRBJ2-5
abundance: -
CDR3nt: TGTGCCAGCAGCTCGACCTTGACAGGGAGGGAGACCCAGTACTTC
CDR3aa: CASSSTLTGRETQYF

d_gene: TRBD1
v_gene: TRBV6-6
j_gene: TRBJ2-7
abundance: -
CDR3nt: TGTGCCAGCAGTTGGGACAGGAGGCCCTACGAGCAGTACTTC
CDR3aa: CASSWDRRPYEQYF

d_gene: -
v_gene: TRBV18
j_gene: TRBJ1-2
abundance: -
CDR3nt: TGTGCCAGCTCACCACCAGGTTTTCGGGGGACCCAACCTAACTATGGCTACACCTTC
CDR3aa: CASSPPGFRGTQPNYGYTF

d_gene: TRBD1
v_gene: TRBV19
j_gene: TRBJ1-2
abundance: -
CDR3nt: TGTGCCAGTAGTGGGACAGTTACTAACTATGGCTACACCTTC
CDR3aa: CASSGTVTNYGYTF

d_gene: TRBD2
v_gene: TRBV5-4
j_gene: TRBJ2-5
abundance: -
CDR3nt: TGTGCCAGCAGCTTGGCCGGGGTTAGCGGGAGGGAGTGGAAGACCCAGTACTTC
CDR3aa: CASSLAGVSGREWKTQYF

d_gene: -
v_gene: TRBV7-3
j_gene: TRBJ2-7
abundance: -
CDR3nt: TGTGCCAGCAGCCTGACAGGTTGGGACGAGCAGTACTTC
CDR3aa: CASSLTGWDEQYF

d_gene: TRBD1
v_gene: TRBV7-6
j_gene: TRBJ1-4
abundance: -
CDR3nt: TGTGCCAGCAGCGACGGGACAGCTAATAATGAAAAGCTGTTTTTT
CDR3aa: CASSDGTANNEKLFF

d_gene: TRBD2
v_gene: TRBV6-6
j_gene: TRBJ2-7
abundance: -
CDR3nt: TGTGCCAGCAGTTACTCGCTAGCGGACATCTCCTACGAGCAGTACTTC
CDR3aa: CASSYSLADISYEQYF

d_gene: TRBD2
v_gene: TRBV27
j_gene: TRBJ2-3
abundance: -
CDR3nt: TGTGCCAGCAGTTTACAGCGGGAGGGAGGGGATACGCAGTATTTT
CDR3aa: CASSLQREGGDTQYF

d_gene: -
v_gene: TRBV5-6
j_gene: TRBJ2-3
abundance: once
CDR3nt: TGTGCCAGCAGCTTGGGGGGTGGCGGGAAGATAGATACGCAGTATTTT
CDR3aa: CASSLGGGGKIDTQYF

d_gene: TRBD1
v_gene: TRBV27
j_gene: TRBJ2-7
abundance: -
CDR3nt: TGTGCCAGCAGTTTTTATATGAGTCGGGACAGAGCCTACGAGCAGTACTTC
CDR3aa: CASSFYMSRDRAYEQYF

d_gene: -
v_gene: TRBV28
j_gene: TRBJ1-2
abundance: -
CDR3nt: TGTGCCAGCAGGGGCTCAGCGGCCGATGGCTACACCTTC
CDR3aa: CASRGSAADGYTF

d_gene: TRBD2
v_gene: TRBV28
j_gene: TRBJ2-1
abundance: -
CDR3nt: TGTGCCAGCAGAACTAGCGGGAGAAGGTCCTACAATGAGCAGTTCTTC
CDR3aa: CASRTSGRRSYNEQFF

d_gene: -
v_gene: TRBV18
j_gene: TRBJ2-5
abundance: -
CDR3nt: TGTGCCAGCTCAACTATCCCGGGACCCCAGGGGGAGACCCAGTACTTC
CDR3aa: CASSTIPGPQGETQYF

d_gene: -
v_gene: TRBV7-6
j_gene: TRBJ2-2
abundance: -
CDR3nt: TGTGCCAGCAGCCCCCGAAGAGGTGGCACCGGGGAGCTGTTTTTT
CDR3aa: CASSPRRGGTGELFF

d_gene: -
v_gene: TRBV5-4
j_gene: TRBJ1-2
abundance: -
CDR3nt: TGTGCCAGCAGCTTGAATAGCTATGGCTACACCTTC
CDR3aa: CASSLNSYGYTF

d_gene: TRBD2
v_gene: TRBV5-4
j_gene: TRBJ2-5
abundance: -
CDR3nt: TGTGCCAGCAGCTCTCGACTAGCGGGAGAAGAGACCCAGTACTTC
CDR3aa: CASSSRLAGEETQYF

d_gene: -
v_gene: TRBV10-2
j_gene: TRBJ2-7
abundance: -
CDR3nt: TGCGCCAGCAGTAGTTTGGGCTCCCCAGGGGAGCAGTACTTC
CDR3aa: CASSSLGSPGEQYF

d_gene: TRBD2
v_gene: TRBV29-1
j_gene: TRBJ2-1
abundance: -
CDR3nt: TGCAGCGCCCTGACTAGCTGGGGTGAGCAGTTCTTC
CDR3aa: CSALTSWGEQFF

d_gene: -
v_gene: TRBV15
j_gene: TRBJ2-7
abundance: -
CDR3nt: TGTGCCACCAGCAGAGATCCTACAGGTTTTTCCTACGAGCAGTACTTC
CDR3aa: CATSRDPTGFSYEQYF

d_gene: -
v_gene: TRBV7-2
j_gene: TRBJ2-1
abundance: -
CDR3nt: TGTGCCAGCAGCTTGACTAGTCTCAATGAGCAGTTCTTC
CDR3aa: CASSLTSLNEQFF

d_gene: -
v_gene: TRBV5-1
j_gene: TRBJ2-1
abundance: -
CDR3nt: TGCGCCAGCAGCTCCCAATGGGGGGCCTACAATGAGCAGTTCTTC
CDR3aa: CASSSQWGAYNEQFF

d_gene: -
v_gene: TRBV6-4
j_gene: TRBJ1-1
abundance: -
CDR3nt: TGTGCCAGCAGCCCCACAGGGATCGACACTGAAGCTTTCTTT
CDR3aa: CASSPTGIDTEAFF

d_gene: -
v_gene: TRBV7-3
j_gene: TRBJ2-5
abundance: once
CDR3nt: TGTGCCAGCAGCCCGGAGGGGCTGGAGACCCAGTACTTC
CDR3aa: CASSPEGLETQYF

d_gene: TRBD1
v_gene: TRBV7-9
j_gene: TRBJ2-7
abundance: few
CDR3nt: TGTGCCAGCAGCACCCCGGGACAGGTCTCCTACGAGCAGTACTTC
CDR3aa: CASSTPGQVSYEQYF

d_gene: TRBD1
v_gene: TRBV2
j_gene: TRBJ2-2
abundance: -
CDR3nt: TGTGCCAGCAGTGGCAGGGGGCATACCGGGGAGCTGTTTTTT
CDR3aa: CASSGRGHTGELFF

d_gene: TRBD2
v_gene: TRBV10-1
j_gene: TRBJ2-5
abundance: -
CDR3nt: TGCGCCAGCAGCGGGAGGGCCGGGGAGACCCAGTACTTC
CDR3aa: CASSGRAGETQYF

d_gene: TRBD1
v_gene: TRBV11-2
j_gene: TRBJ1-2
abundance: -
CDR3nt: TGTGCCAGTTCGACAGGGGCGAGGTATGGCTACACCTTC
CDR3aa: CASSTGARYGYTF

d_gene: -
v_gene: TRBV25-1
j_gene: TRBJ2-1
abundance: -
CDR3nt: TGTGCCAGCACCAAGTCGGGGGGCTACGGAGGGGGGTACAATGAGCAGTTCTTC
CDR3aa: CASTKSGGYGGGYNEQFF

d_gene: -
v_gene: TRBV7-6
j_gene: TRBJ1-5
abundance: -
CDR3nt: TGTGCCAGCAGCTTAGACCCAGGGGCACAGCCCCAGCATTTT
CDR3aa: CASSLDPGAQPQHF

d_gene: TRBD2
v_gene: TRBV5-6
j_gene: TRBJ2-1
abundance: few
CDR3nt: TGTGCCACCCAGACTAGCGGGAGGATGTACAATGAGCAGTTCTTC
CDR3aa: CATQTSGRMYNEQFF

d_gene: -
v_gene: TRBV7-7
j_gene: TRBJ2-2
abundance: -
CDR3nt: TGTGCTAGCAGCTCGACAGCCGCCGGGGAGCTGTTTTTT
CDR3aa: CASSSTAAGELFF

d_gene: -
v_gene: TRBV5-6
j_gene: TRBJ2-7
abundance: -
CDR3nt: TGTGCCAGCAGCTTGGTGGAGCGGGCGGGGAGCTACGAGCAGTACTTC
CDR3aa: CASSLVERAGSYEQYF

d_gene: -
v_gene: TRBV30
j_gene: TRBJ1-1
abundance: -
CDR3nt: TGTGCCTGGAGTCCCCAGTTAAACACTGAAGCTTTCTTT
CDR3aa: CAWSPQLNTEAFF

d_gene: -
v_gene: TRBV5-6
j_gene: TRBJ1-1
abundance: -
CDR3nt: TGTGCCAGCAGCTTGTACGGGGAGGCTTTCTTT
CDR3aa: CASSLYGEAFF

d_gene: TRBD2
v_gene: TRBV7-2
j_gene: TRBJ2-1
abundance: -
CDR3nt: TGTGCCAGCAGCTCTACCGGGACTATATACAATGAGCAGTTCTTC
CDR3aa: CASSSTGTIYNEQFF

d_gene: -
v_gene: TRBV6-1
j_gene: TRBJ2-5
abundance: -
CDR3nt: TGTGCCAGCAGTGAAGAGGCAGGGAGGCGGAAGAGGACCCAGTACTTC
CDR3aa: CASSEEAGRRKRTQYF

d_gene: TRBD1
v_gene: TRBV27
j_gene: TRBJ1-5
abundance: -
CDR3nt: TGTGCCAGCGGACAGGGAAATCAGCCCCAGCATTTT
CDR3aa: CASGQGNQPQHF

d_gene: -
v_gene: TRBV6-5
j_gene: TRBJ1-1
abundance: -
CDR3nt: TGTGCCAGCAGTTACTCGGGGACGGACGGGAGTGAAATCGCTTTCTTT
CDR3aa: CASSYSGTDGSEIAFF

d_gene: -
v_gene: TRBV30
j_gene: TRBJ2-2
abundance: -
CDR3nt: TGTGCCTGGAGTACAACCGGGATTGGAACCGGGGAGCTGTTTTTT
CDR3aa: CAWSTTGIGTGELFF